Listed below are T cell receptor beta chains from one sample, sequenced in a study of T cells in narcolepsy. Clones were sequenced by immunoSEQ multiplex PCR, and TCRdb holds only the in-frame ones, with some missing. The repertoire holds 30,000 to 45,000 clones, with about 85% as singletons. Sequenced: CD45RA- memory CD4+ T cells from PBMCs. The origin of the receptors is a human donor with narcolepsy. Both conserved end residues are part of each CDR3. Each record gives: D gene, J gene, V gene, clone size, CDR3 DNA, CDR3 protein. D genes are given only for firm matches. For some rows the clone size is stated as once, few or many, or as a class when expanded; others skip it.

TRBD1 TRBJ1-3 TRBV19 . TGTGCCAGTAGTATGGGGACAGGGGGCACTGGAAACACCATATATTTT CASSMGTGGTGNTIYF
. TRBJ1-3 TRBV7-9 . TGTGCCAGCAGCCCGACAGGAGACTCTGGAAACACCATATATTTT CASSPTGDSGNTIYF
. TRBJ1-3 TRBV6-1 once TGTGCCAGCAGGACCGGGGCCACCATATATTTT CASRTGATIYF
. TRBJ2-5 TRBV10-3 . TGTGCCACCCGGGGGGATCGGGGGCGGGAGACCCAGTACTTC CATRGDRGRETQYF
TRBD1 TRBJ2-7 TRBV29-1 . TGCAGCGTTGAGCGGGCGGGACAGGGGGCTGCCCCCTACGAGCAGTACTTC CSVERAGQGAAPYEQYF
. TRBJ1-5 TRBV7-9 . TGTGCCAGCAGCCCCCAAGAGGTCTGGGGGCCCCAGCATTTT CASSPQEVWGPQHF
TRBD1 TRBJ1-2 TRBV5-6 . TGTGCCAGCAGCTCGCCCGCCAGGGGGCTCTATGGCTACACCTTC CASSSPARGLYGYTF
. TRBJ2-5 TRBV5-4 . TGTGCCAGCAGCTGGGGTTTTGAAGAGACCCAGTACTTC CASSWGFEETQYF
TRBD1 TRBJ2-3 TRBV7-9 once TGTGCCAGCAGCTTAACTCCGTCGACAGGGGTGGGTACGCAGTATTTT CASSLTPSTGVGTQYF
. TRBJ1-5 TRBV28 . TGTGCCAGCAGAGGGGGAGCCAATCAGCCCCAGCATTTT CASRGGANQPQHF
TRBD1 TRBJ1-1 TRBV18 . TGTGCCAGCTCACCACCGACAGGGTGGGGCACTGAAGCTTTCTTT CASSPPTGWGTEAFF
. TRBJ2-7 TRBV11-3 . TGTGCCAGCAGCCAACCGAAAGCAGGGGCCAGCTCCTACGAGCAGTACTTC CASSQPKAGASSYEQYF
TRBD2 TRBJ2-3 TRBV5-1 . TGCGCCAGCAGCTTGGATTGGAAGGCTAGCGGGGGGGTGGTTGGCACAGATACGCAGTATTTT CASSLDWKASGGVVGTDTQYF
. TRBJ1-1 TRBV7-8 . TGTGCCAGCAGCTTAAGCCGGTTCCCTGAAGCTTTCTTT CASSLSRFPEAFF
TRBD2 TRBJ2-1 TRBV7-2 once TGTGCCAGCAGCGGGACTAGCATCTACAATGAGCAGTTCTTC CASSGTSIYNEQFF
TRBD2 TRBJ2-3 TRBV30 . TGTGCCTGGAGTGTCTTCGGGGGGGCGGGAGATACGCAGTATTTT CAWSVFGGAGDTQYF
. TRBJ2-3 TRBV2 . TGTGCCAGCAGTGTACAGGCAGACGTGGTTACGCAGTATTTT CASSVQADVVTQYF
TRBD2 TRBJ2-2 TRBV28 . TGTGCCAGCATAACTCCCCGTCGACTAGCGGGGGCCGGGGAGCTGTTTTTT CASITPRRLAGAGELFF
. TRBJ2-5 TRBV19 once TGTGCCAGTAGTCCCCGAACGGGAAGCTGGGAGACCCAGTACTTC CASSPRTGSWETQYF
. TRBJ2-7 TRBV15 . TGTGCCACCAGCAGAGAGTTACCGGGTACCCCTCTCGAGCAGTACTTC CATSRELPGTPLEQYF
TRBD1 TRBJ1-3 TRBV10-3 few TGTGCCATCGGGACAGGGATTGGAAACACCATATATTTT CAIGTGIGNTIYF
. TRBJ1-3 TRBV14 . TGTGCCAGCAGCCAAGAGAGAGTCTCTGGAAACACCATATATTTT CASSQERVSGNTIYF